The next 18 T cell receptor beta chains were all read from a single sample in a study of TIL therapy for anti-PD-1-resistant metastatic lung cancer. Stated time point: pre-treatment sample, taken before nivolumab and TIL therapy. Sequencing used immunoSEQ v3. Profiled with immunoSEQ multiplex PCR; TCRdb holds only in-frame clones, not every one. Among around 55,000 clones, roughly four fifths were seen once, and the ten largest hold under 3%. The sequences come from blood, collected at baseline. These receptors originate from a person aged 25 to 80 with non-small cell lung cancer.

The CDR3 coding sequence is TGTGCCATCACTGAAGCCGAAGGAACTACGCAGTATTTT. Translating it yields CAITEAEGTTQYF. The genes are TRBV10-3 and TRBJ2-3; D is ambiguous. The CDR3 totals 13 residues. The germline gives CDR1 ENHRY, CDR2 SYGVKD. V lost 7 bases and J 8 bases, leaving 16 bases between the germline ends.

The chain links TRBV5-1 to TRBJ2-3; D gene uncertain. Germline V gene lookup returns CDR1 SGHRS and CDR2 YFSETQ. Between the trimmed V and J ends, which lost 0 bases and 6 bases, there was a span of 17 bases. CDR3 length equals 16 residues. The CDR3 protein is CASSLEGSNLGDTQYF. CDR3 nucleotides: TGCGCCAGCAGCTTGGAAGGCAGCAACTTGGGGGATACGCAGTATTTT.

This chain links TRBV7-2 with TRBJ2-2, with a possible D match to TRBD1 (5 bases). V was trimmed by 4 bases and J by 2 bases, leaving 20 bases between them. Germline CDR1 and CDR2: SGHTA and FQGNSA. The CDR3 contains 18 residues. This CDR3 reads CASSSPGGVRANTGELFF. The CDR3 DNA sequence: TGTGCCAGCAGCTCCCCCGGCGGTGTCAGGGCCAACACCGGGGAGCTGTTTTTT.

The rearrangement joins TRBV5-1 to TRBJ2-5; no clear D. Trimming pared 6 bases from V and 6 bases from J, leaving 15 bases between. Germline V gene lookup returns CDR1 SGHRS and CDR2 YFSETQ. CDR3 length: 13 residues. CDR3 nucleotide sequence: TGCGCCAGCACCGGCACCCGAGGACAGACCCAGTACTTC. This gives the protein CASTGTRGQTQYF.

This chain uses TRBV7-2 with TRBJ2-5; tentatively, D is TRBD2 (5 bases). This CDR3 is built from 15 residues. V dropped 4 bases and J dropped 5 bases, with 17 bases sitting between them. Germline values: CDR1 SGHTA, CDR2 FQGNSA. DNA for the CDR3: TGTGCCAGCAGCTCAACCGGGCCCCCGGGGGAGACCCAGTACTTC. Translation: CASSSTGPPGETQYF. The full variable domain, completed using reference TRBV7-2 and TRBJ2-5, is GAGVSQSPSNKVTEKGKDVELRCDPISGHTALYWYRQSLGQGLEFLIYFQGNSAPDKSGLPSDRFSAERTGGSVSTLTIQRTQQEDSAVYLCASSSTGPPGETQYFGPGTRLLVL.

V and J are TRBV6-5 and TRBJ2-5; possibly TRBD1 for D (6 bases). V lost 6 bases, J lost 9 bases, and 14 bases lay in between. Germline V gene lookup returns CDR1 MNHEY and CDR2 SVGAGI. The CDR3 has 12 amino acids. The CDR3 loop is CASSALGAAQYF. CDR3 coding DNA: TGTGCCAGCAGCGCCTTGGGGGCAGCCCAGTACTTC.

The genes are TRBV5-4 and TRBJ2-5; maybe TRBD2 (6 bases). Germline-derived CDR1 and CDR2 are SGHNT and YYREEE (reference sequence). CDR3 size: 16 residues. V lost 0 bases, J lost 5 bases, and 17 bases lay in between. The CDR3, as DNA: TGTGCCAGCAGCTTGGGTGGGGACTTTTCCTGGGAGACCCAGTACTTC. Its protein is CASSLGGDFSWETQYF. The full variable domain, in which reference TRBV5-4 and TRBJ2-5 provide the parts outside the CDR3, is ETGVTQSPTHLIKTRGQQVTLRCSSQSGHNTVSWYQQALGQGPQFIFQYYREEENGRGNFPPRFSGLQFPNYSSELNVNALELDDSALYLCASSLGGDFSWETQYFGPGTRLLVL.

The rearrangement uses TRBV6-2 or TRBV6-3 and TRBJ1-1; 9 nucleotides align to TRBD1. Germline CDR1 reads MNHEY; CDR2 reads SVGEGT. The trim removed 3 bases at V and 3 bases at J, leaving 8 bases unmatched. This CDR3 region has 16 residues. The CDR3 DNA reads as TGTGCCAGCAGTTATCTACGGACAGGGGCCGACACTGAAGCTTTCTTT. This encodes CASSYLRTGADTEAFF.

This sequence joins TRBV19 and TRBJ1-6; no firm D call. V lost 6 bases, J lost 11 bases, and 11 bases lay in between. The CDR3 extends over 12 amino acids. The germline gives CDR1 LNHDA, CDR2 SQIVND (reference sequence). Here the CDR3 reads CASSRPRAPLHF. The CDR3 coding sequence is TGTGCCAGTAGCAGGCCCCGGGCACCCCTCCACTTT.

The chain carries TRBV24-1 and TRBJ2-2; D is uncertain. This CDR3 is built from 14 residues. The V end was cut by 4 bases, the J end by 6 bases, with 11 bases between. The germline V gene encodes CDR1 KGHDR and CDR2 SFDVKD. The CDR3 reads CATSEMPPSGELFF. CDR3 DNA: TGTGCCACCAGTGAAATGCCCCCTTCCGGGGAGCTGTTTTTT.

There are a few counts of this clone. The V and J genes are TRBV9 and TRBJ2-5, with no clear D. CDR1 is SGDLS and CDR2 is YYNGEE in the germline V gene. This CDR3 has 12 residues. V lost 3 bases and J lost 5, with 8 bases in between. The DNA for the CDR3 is TGTGCCAGCAGCGAAACTGGTGAGACCCAGTACTTC. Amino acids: CASSETGETQYF.

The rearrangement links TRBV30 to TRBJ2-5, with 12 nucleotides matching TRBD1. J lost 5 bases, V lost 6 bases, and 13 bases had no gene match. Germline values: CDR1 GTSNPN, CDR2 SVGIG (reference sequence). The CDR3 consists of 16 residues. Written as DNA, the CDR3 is TGTGCCTGTAAGACCGGGACAGGGGGCTCTTGGGAGACCCAGTACTTC. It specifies CACKTGTGGSWETQYF.

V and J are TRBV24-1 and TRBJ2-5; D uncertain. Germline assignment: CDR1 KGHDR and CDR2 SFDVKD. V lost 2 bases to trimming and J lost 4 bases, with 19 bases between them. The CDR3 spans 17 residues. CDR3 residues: CATSDYNHAGVRETQYF. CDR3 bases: TGTGCCACCAGTGATTACAACCATGCTGGGGTCAGAGAGACCCAGTACTTC.

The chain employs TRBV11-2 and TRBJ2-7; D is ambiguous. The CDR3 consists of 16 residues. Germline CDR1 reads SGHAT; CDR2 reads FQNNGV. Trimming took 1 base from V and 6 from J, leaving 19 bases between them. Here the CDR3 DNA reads TGTGCCAGCAGCTTAGGGTTTAGGGATGGCCTTGGCGAGCAGTACTTC. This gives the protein CASSLGFRDGLGEQYF.

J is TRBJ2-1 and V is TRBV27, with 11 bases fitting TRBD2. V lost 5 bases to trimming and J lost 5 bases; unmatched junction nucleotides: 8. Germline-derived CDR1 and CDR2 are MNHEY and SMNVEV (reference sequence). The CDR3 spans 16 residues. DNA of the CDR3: TGTGCCAGCAGTCTGTGGGCTAGCGGGGGGAACAATGAGCAGTTCTTC. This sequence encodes CASSLWASGGNNEQFF.

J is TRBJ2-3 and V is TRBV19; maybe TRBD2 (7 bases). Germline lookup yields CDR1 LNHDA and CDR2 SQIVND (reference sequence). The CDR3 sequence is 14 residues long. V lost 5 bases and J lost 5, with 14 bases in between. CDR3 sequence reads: CASSLRGREDTQYF. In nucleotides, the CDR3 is TGTGCCAGTAGTCTGAGGGGGAGGGAAGATACGCAGTATTTT. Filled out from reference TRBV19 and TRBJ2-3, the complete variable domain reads DGGITQSPKYLFRKEGQNVTLSCEQNLNHDAMYWYRQDPGQGLRLIYYSQIVNDFQKGDIAEGYSVSREKKESFPLTVTSAQKNPTAFYLCASSLRGREDTQYFGPGTRLTVL.

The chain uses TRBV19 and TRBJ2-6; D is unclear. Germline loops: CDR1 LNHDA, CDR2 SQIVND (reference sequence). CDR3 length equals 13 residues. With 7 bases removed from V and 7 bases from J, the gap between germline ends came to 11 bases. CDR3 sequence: CASTRTRANVLTF. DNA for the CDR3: TGTGCCAGTACACGGACCCGAGCCAACGTCCTGACTTTC.

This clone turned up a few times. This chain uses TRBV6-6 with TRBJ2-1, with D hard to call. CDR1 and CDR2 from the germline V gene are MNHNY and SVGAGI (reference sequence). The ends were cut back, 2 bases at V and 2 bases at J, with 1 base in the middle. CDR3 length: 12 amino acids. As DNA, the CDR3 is TGTGCCAGCAGTTACCCCTACAATGAGCAGTTCTTC. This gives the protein CASSYPYNEQFF.